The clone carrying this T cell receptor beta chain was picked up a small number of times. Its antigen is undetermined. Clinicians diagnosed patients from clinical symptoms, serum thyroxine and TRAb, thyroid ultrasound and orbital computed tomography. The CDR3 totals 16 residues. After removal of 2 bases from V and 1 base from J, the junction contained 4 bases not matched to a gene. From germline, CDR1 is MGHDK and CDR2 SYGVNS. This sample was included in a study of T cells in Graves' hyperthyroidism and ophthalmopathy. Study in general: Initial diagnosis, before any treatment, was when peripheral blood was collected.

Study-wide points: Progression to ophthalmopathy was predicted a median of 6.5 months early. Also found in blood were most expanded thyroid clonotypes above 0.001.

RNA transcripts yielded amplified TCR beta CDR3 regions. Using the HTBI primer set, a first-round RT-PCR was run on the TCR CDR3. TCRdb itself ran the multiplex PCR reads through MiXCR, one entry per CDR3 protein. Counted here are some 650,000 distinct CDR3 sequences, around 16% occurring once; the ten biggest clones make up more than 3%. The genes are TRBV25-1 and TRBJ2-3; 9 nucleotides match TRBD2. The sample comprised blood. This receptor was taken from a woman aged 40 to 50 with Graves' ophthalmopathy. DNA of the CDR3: TGTGCCAGCAGTGAAGCTAGCGGGGCGGGCACAGATACGCAGTATTTT. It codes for CASSEASGAGTDTQYF.